The 20 T cell receptor beta chains below were found in one sample sequenced in a study of cytomegalovirus exposure and HLA in healthy donors (dated by TCRdb to about 2017). Receptors were amplified or captured by the immunoSEQ multiplex PCR assay. A mixture of 60 forward primers for TCR Vbeta segments and 13 reverse primers for TCR Jbeta segments was used in the multiplex PCR. In its TCRdb copy, this immuneACCESS table keeps in-frame sequences only and misses some clones. Where compared with another copy, unresolved V genes explain less than half of these, and the others have no known cause. Counted in this sample were about 72,000 clones; 82% of them appeared once. The top ten hold 1.9% of the sample. Sequenced material: PBMCs. Receptor source: a young man in good health and CMV-seronegative.

The sample holds a few counts of this clone. V is TRBV4-3 and J is TRBJ2-1; 12 bases are a match to TRBD2. In germline, CDR1 is LGHNA, CDR2 YSLEER. Unmatched junction bases numbered 1, after V lost 0 bases and J lost 7 bases. The CDR3 length is 15 residues. The CDR3 loop reads CASSQEGLAGNEQFF. The CDR3 DNA reads as TGCGCCAGCAGCCAAGAAGGACTAGCGGGGAATGAGCAGTTCTTC.

The chain has TRBV19 and TRBJ2-1, with 10 bases identical to TRBD2. The CDR3 loop spans 14 amino acids. CDR1 and CDR2 from the germline V gene are LNHDA and SQIVND (reference sequence). V shed 6 bases, J shed 6 bases, and the junction held 5 bases outside the gene matches. The DNA of the CDR3 is TGTGCCAGTAGCCTAGCGGGGGTCCCCAATGAGCAGTTCTTC. Its protein product is CASSLAGVPNEQFF.

The V gene is TRBV6-1, the J gene TRBJ1-1; 8 nucleotides match TRBD1. Germline-derived CDR1 and CDR2 are MNHNS and SASEGT. The junction had 4 bases not matched to a gene; V was cut back by 8 bases and J by 2 bases. The CDR3 extends over 13 amino acids. The CDR3 DNA sequence: TGTGCCAGCCGGGGACAGGCCAACACTGAAGCTTTCTTT. The encoded protein is CASRGQANTEAFF.

The rearrangement joins TRBV5-1 to TRBJ1-1, with 8 positions matching TRBD1. This CDR3 is built from 15 residues. Looked up from germline, CDR1 is SGHRS and CDR2 is YFSETQ. V shed 4 bases, J shed 4 bases, and the junction held 9 bases outside the gene matches. The CDR3 loop is CASSLEDRVVTEAFF. The CDR3 DNA reads as TGCGCCAGCAGCCTAGAGGACAGGGTGGTCACTGAAGCTTTCTTT.

The rearrangement links TRBV27 to TRBJ2-3, with 8 bases matching TRBD2. Germline V gives CDR1 MNHEY, CDR2 SMNVEV (reference sequence). The V segment lost 1 base and the J segment 2 bases; nucleotides outside the gene matches: 8. The CDR3 extends over 17 amino acids. DNA of the CDR3: TGTGCCAGCAGTTTATACGGCGGGGGGTTTCCCACAGATACGCAGTATTTT. It yields the protein CASSLYGGGFPTDTQYF.

The V and J genes are TRBV28 and TRBJ1-1; D is uncertain. This CDR3 is built from 11 residues. Trimming took off 10 bases at V and 10 bases at J, with 16 bases between the two ends. CDR1 and CDR2 (germline): MDHEN, SYDVKM. For the CDR3, the DNA is TGTGCCACCTCCTCGGTCGCCGGAGCTTTCTTT. Translated: CATSSVAGAFF.

The rearrangement joins TRBV28 to TRBJ2-2; TRBD1 aligns across 7 bases. After removal of 8 bases from V and 3 bases from J, the junction contained 3 bases not matched to a gene. The CDR3 has 13 amino acids. From germline, CDR1 is MDHEN and CDR2 SYDVKM. CDR3 region: CASRGQYTGELFF. The DNA of the CDR3 is TGTGCCAGCCGGGGACAGTACACCGGGGAGCTGTTTTTT.

The chain couples TRBV28 to TRBJ2-1; perhaps TRBD2 as D (5 bases). The CDR3 is made up of 14 amino acids. Looked up from germline, CDR1 is MDHEN and CDR2 is SYDVKM. With 5 bases removed from V and 9 bases from J, the gap between germline ends came to 17 bases. CDR3 nucleotides: TGTGCCAGCAGTCTAACGTTTGAGGGAACTGAGCAGTTCTTC. It is translated as CASSLTFEGTEQFF.

The CDR3 here is CASSVGGGTGAFF. The CDR3 DNA reads as TGTGCCAGCAGCGTAGGAGGCGGGACCGGGGCTTTCTTT. V and J are TRBV9 and TRBJ1-1; the D gene is possibly TRBD1 (5 bases). CDR1 is SGDLS and CDR2 is YYNGEE in the germline V gene. The CDR3 length is 13 residues. Deletions cut 0 bases from V and 11 bases from J, with 14 bases between.

The chain is built from TRBV7-3 and TRBJ2-3, with D possibly matching TRBD2 (6 bases). CDR1 and CDR2 from the germline V gene are SGHTA and FQGTGA. V was cut by 1 base and J by 0 bases, with 14 bases left in between. The CDR3 loop spans 17 amino acids. The CDR3 DNA sequence: TGTGCCAGCAGCTTAAATCACCGCGGGAACAGCACAGATACGCAGTATTTT. Residues: CASSLNHRGNSTDTQYF.

This clone was recorded only once. The chain combines TRBV7-2 with TRBJ1-5; D call uncertain. This CDR3 is built from 15 residues. The ends were cut back, 4 bases at V and 4 bases at J, with 14 bases in the middle. CDR1 SGHTA and CDR2 FQGNSA come from the germline V gene. DNA for the CDR3: TGTGCCAGCAGCTCCGGACGGGGAGAGAATCAGCCCCAGCATTTT. Translation gives CASSSGRGENQPQHF.

This clone was recorded only once. This chain connects TRBV30 to TRBJ2-3; possible D gene TRBD2, 5 bases. The CDR3 totals 15 residues. CDR1 is GTSNPN, CDR2 SVGIG, per germline (reference sequence). V was trimmed by 4 bases and J by 5 bases, leaving 19 bases between them. CDR3 nucleotide sequence: TGTGCCTGGACTAGTGAGGGCCTAACGTTAGATACGCAGTATTTT. Amino acids: CAWTSEGLTLDTQYF.

V usage is TRBV5-4 and J usage is TRBJ1-2; TRBD1 matches 7 bases. Germline trimming cut 4 bases from V and 0 bases from J; bases unmatched to any gene: 6. The CDR3 sequence is 15 residues long. Looked up from germline, CDR1 is SGHNT and CDR2 is YYREEE (reference sequence). The CDR3 loop reads CASSITRGTNYGYTF. The DNA of the CDR3 is TGTGCCAGCAGCATTACCAGGGGGACTAACTATGGCTACACCTTC. Drawing the rest from reference TRBV5-4 and TRBJ1-2, the complete variable domain is ETGVTQSPTHLIKTRGQQVTLRCSSQSGHNTVSWYQQALGQGPQFIFQYYREEENGRGNFPPRFSGLQFPNYSSELNVNALELDDSALYLCASSITRGTNYGYTFGSGTRLTVV.

This chain joins TRBV7-9 and TRBJ2-7; D not certain. The germline CDR1 and CDR2 sequences are SEHNR and FQNEAQ (reference sequence). The V and J ends lost 1 base and 3 bases respectively, with 7 bases between them. The CDR3 spans 13 residues. CDR3: CASSLVSIYEQYF. In nucleotides, the CDR3 is TGTGCCAGCAGCTTAGTAAGCATCTACGAGCAGTACTTC.

The chain has TRBV4-3 and TRBJ2-1; TRBD1 is a possible D gene (5 bases). V was shortened by 0 bases and J by 7 bases, with 13 bases between the two germline ends. The CDR3 is 15 amino acids. CDR1 and CDR2 (germline): LGHNA, YSLEER. The CDR3 is CASSQETDRRNEQFF. The DNA for the CDR3 is TGCGCCAGCAGCCAAGAGACAGACAGACGAAATGAGCAGTTCTTC.

This clone was recorded a few times. The chain couples TRBV30 to TRBJ2-2; the D gene is possibly TRBD1 (6 bases). The CDR3 length is 14 residues. Germline lookup yields CDR1 GTSNPN and CDR2 SVGIG (reference sequence). Deletions cut 3 bases from V and 4 bases from J, with 12 bases between. CDR3 residues: CAWSWDTITGELFF. CDR3 in DNA: TGTGCCTGGAGCTGGGACACAATCACCGGGGAGCTGTTTTTT. The full variable domain, in which reference TRBV30 and TRBJ2-2 provide the parts outside the CDR3, is SQTIHQWPATLVQPVGSPLSLECTVEGTSNPNLYWYRQAAGRGLQLLFYSVGIGQISSEVPQNLSASRPQDRQFILSSKKLLLSDSGFYLCAWSWDTITGELFFGEGSRLTVL.

This clone appeared once. The chain links TRBV9 to TRBJ2-1; D is possibly TRBD1 (6 bases). Germline CDR1 reads SGDLS; CDR2 reads YYNGEE. The CDR3 is 16 residues long. Trimming stripped 4 bases from V and 9 bases from J, with 23 bases between. The CDR3 DNA is TGTGCCAGCAGCCATAACATCAGGGGTTCTGGGAGTGAGCAGTTCTTC. Translating it yields CASSHNIRGSGSEQFF. The full variable domain, completed using reference TRBV9 and TRBJ2-1, is DSGVTQTPKHLITATGQRVTLRCSPRSGDLSVYWYQQSLDQGLQFLIQYYNGEERAKGNILERFSAQQFPDLHSELNLSSLELGDSALYFCASSHNIRGSGSEQFFGPGTRLTVL.

The chain couples TRBV18 to TRBJ1-5, with unresolved D. The CDR3 loop spans 14 amino acids. With 2 bases removed from V and 2 bases from J, the gap between germline ends came to 7 bases. The V gene's germline CDR1 is KGHSH and CDR2 LQKENI. The CDR3 protein is CASSPAQGNQPQHF. CDR3 bases: TGTGCCAGCTCACCAGCGCAGGGCAATCAGCCCCAGCATTTT.

Here the CDR3 DNA reads TGCGCCAGCCGGACACAGGGTGGCGACACCGGGGAGCTGTTTTTT. Its protein product is CASRTQGGDTGELFF. The J gene is TRBJ2-2, the V gene TRBV5-1, with D maybe TRBD1 (6 bases). V dropped 7 bases and J dropped 3 bases, with 16 bases sitting between them. This CDR3 has 15 residues. Germline lookup yields CDR1 SGHRS and CDR2 YFSETQ.

This clone was detected once. The V gene is TRBV19, the J gene TRBJ1-4, with D perhaps matching TRBD1 (5 bases). CDR1 and CDR2 (germline): LNHDA, SQIVND (reference sequence). The V and J ends lost 5 bases and 7 bases respectively, with 17 bases between them. The length of the CDR3 is 15 residues. For the CDR3, the DNA is TGTGCCAGTAGTGACAGTTGGGGTTCGTTTGAAAAACTGTTTTTT. This encodes CASSDSWGSFEKLFF.